The rows below give T cell receptor beta chains drawn from one sample of a study of control samples from healthy donors and cancer patients. The protocol was immunoSEQ multiplex PCR, while the TCRdb copy is restricted to in-frame clones and leaves out a portion. The sample yields 98,000 or so clones, about 80% seen once. The material sequenced was blood. The source of these receptors is a woman aged 25 to 39 in good health. Each CDR3 is given with its conserved first and last residue. D genes are given only for firm matches. Part of the rows lack a size; the others show once, few, many or a class for expanded clones.

J: TRBJ1-4; size: NA; D: NA; V: TRBV19; CDR3: CASSIGQSTNEKLFF; DNA: TGTGCCAGTAGTATAGGACAGTCAACTAATGAAAAACTGTTTTTT
J: TRBJ2-7; size: few; D: NA; V: TRBV7-6; CDR3: CASSKDRDTSYEQYF; DNA: TGTGCCAGCAGCAAGGACCGGGATACCTCCTACGAGCAGTACTTC
J: TRBJ2-1; size: NA; D: NA; V: TRBV6-1; CDR3: CASSELGRADFYNEQFF; DNA: TGTGCCAGCAGTGAATTGGGCCGGGCCGACTTTTACAATGAGCAGTTCTTC
J: TRBJ1-6; size: few; D: NA; V: TRBV4-3; CDR3: CASSQASRGRGSPLHF; DNA: TGCGCCAGCAGCCAAGCCTCCCGGGGCCGGGGGTCACCCCTCCACTTT
J: TRBJ2-1; size: NA; D: TRBD1; V: TRBV6-5; CDR3: CASSYDNRGRQQFF; DNA: TGTGCCAGCAGTTACGATAACAGGGGGCGTCAGCAGTTCTTC
J: TRBJ2-2; size: NA; D: TRBD1; V: TRBV19; CDR3: CASSMGLTGVNTGELFF; DNA: TGTGCCAGTAGTATGGGGTTGACAGGGGTCAACACCGGGGAGCTGTTTTTT
J: TRBJ1-2; size: NA; D: TRBD1; V: TRBV5-6; CDR3: CASSLMGQDYGYTF; DNA: TGTGCCAGCAGCTTGATGGGACAGGACTATGGCTACACCTTC
J: TRBJ1-1; size: few; D: NA; V: TRBV5-6; CDR3: CASSVPQTLNTEAFF; DNA: TGTGCCAGCAGCGTTCCGCAGACCTTAAACACTGAAGCTTTCTTT
J: TRBJ1-1; size: NA; D: NA; V: TRBV19; CDR3: CASSIVAGNTEAFF; DNA: TGTGCCAGTAGTATAGTGGCGGGGAACACTGAAGCTTTCTTT
J: TRBJ2-2; size: NA; D: NA; V: TRBV24-1; CDR3: CATSPGPGKETGELFF; DNA: TGTGCCACCAGTCCCGGGCCAGGGAAGGAGACCGGGGAGCTGTTTTTT
J: TRBJ2-4; size: few; D: NA; V: TRBV3-1/TRBV3-2; CDR3: CASSQAYQNIQYF; DNA: TGTGCCAGCAGCCAAGCCTACCAAAACATTCAGTACTTC
J: TRBJ1-6; size: few; D: NA; V: TRBV7-8; CDR3: CASNSGTANSPLHF; DNA: TGTGCCAGCAACTCCGGGACGGCGAATTCACCCCTCCACTTT
J: TRBJ2-3; size: NA; D: NA; V: TRBV4-3; CDR3: CASSQDYGSREPDTQYF; DNA: TGCGCCAGCAGCCAAGATTATGGGTCAAGGGAGCCAGATACGCAGTATTTT
J: TRBJ2-5; size: NA; D: NA; V: TRBV6-4; CDR3: CAMLTQYF; DNA: TGTGCCATGCTTACCCAGTACTTC
J: TRBJ1-1; size: few; D: NA; V: TRBV5-6; CDR3: CASSSSLDRNTEAFF; DNA: TGTGCCAGCAGCTCCTCCCTAGACAGGAACACTGAAGCTTTCTTT
J: TRBJ2-7; size: NA; D: NA; V: TRBV6-2/TRBV6-3; CDR3: CASSDLGVSIGEQYF; DNA: TGTGCCAGCAGTGACTTAGGGGTCTCCATCGGCGAGCAGTACTTC
J: TRBJ1-5; size: NA; D: TRBD1; V: TRBV2; CDR3: CASSRGGGPSNQPQHF; DNA: TGTGCCAGCAGCCGGGGAGGGGGCCCAAGCAATCAGCCCCAGCATTTT
J: TRBJ1-2; size: NA; D: NA; V: TRBV5-1; CDR3: CASSPGDYGYTF; DNA: TGCGCCAGCAGCCCAGGGGACTATGGCTACACCTTC
J: TRBJ2-3; size: NA; D: NA; V: TRBV9; CDR3: CASSVATFDPYTDTQYF; DNA: TGTGCCAGCAGCGTAGCTACTTTTGACCCCTACACAGATACGCAGTATTTT
J: TRBJ2-3; size: NA; D: NA; V: TRBV19; CDR3: CASSIDAPAAGTDTQYF; DNA: TGTGCCAGTAGTATAGATGCCCCGGCGGCTGGGACAGATACGCAGTATTTT
J: TRBJ2-6; size: NA; D: NA; V: TRBV18; CDR3: CASSPIGQGANVLTF; DNA: TGTGCCAGCTCCCCGATAGGACAAGGGGCCAACGTCCTGACTTTC
J: TRBJ1-5; size: NA; D: TRBD1; V: TRBV24-1; CDR3: CATAGYRGVSNQPQHF; DNA: TGTGCCACCGCCGGATACAGGGGGGTAAGCAATCAGCCCCAGCATTTT
J: TRBJ1-5; size: NA; D: TRBD1; V: TRBV11-2; CDR3: CASSLRGDRGDSNQPQHF; DNA: TGTGCCAGCAGCTTGAGGGGGGACAGGGGGGATAGCAATCAGCCCCAGCATTTT
J: TRBJ1-6; size: NA; D: NA; V: TRBV12-3/TRBV12-4; CDR3: CASNRDNSPLHF; DNA: TGTGCCAGCAACAGAGATAATTCACCCCTCCACTTT
J: TRBJ1-2; size: many; D: NA; V: TRBV5-4; CDR3: CASSQLQGNYGYTF; DNA: TGTGCCAGCAGCCAACTCCAGGGTAACTATGGCTACACCTTC
J: TRBJ1-5; size: few; D: NA; V: TRBV30; CDR3: CAWSAVTGRNQPQHF; DNA: TGTGCCTGGAGTGCTGTCACAGGGCGAAATCAGCCCCAGCATTTT
J: TRBJ1-2; size: NA; D: TRBD1; V: TRBV10-3; CDR3: CAISGGRDRGDGYTF; DNA: TGTGCCATCAGCGGAGGACGTGACAGGGGCGACGGCTACACCTTC
J: TRBJ1-6; size: NA; D: NA; V: TRBV10-2; CDR3: CASSLLRQNSPLHF; DNA: TGCGCCAGCAGTCTTCTAAGACAGAATTCACCCCTCCACTTT
J: TRBJ1-2; size: few; D: NA; V: TRBV24-1; CDR3: CATLPNYGYTF; DNA: TGTGCCACCCTTCCGAACTATGGCTACACCTTC
J: TRBJ1-3; size: few; D: NA; V: TRBV6-1; CDR3: CASSEGAGGNTIYF; DNA: TGTGCCAGCAGTGAAGGGGCAGGTGGAAACACCATATATTTT